The present entry profiles one T cell receptor (beta chain) with its context. The data originate from a study of T cell changes during pregnancy in multiple sclerosis. Some clones are missing from TCRdb's copy, which holds only in-frame ones; the method was immunoSEQ multiplex PCR. The sample consists of around 40,000 clones, roughly 90% of them appearing once. Source: CD8+ T cells from peripheral blood mononuclear cells, taken in the third trimester of pregnancy. The source is a female donor with multiple sclerosis, enrolled in a pregnancy study.

The CDR3 protein is CASSSTGERNEQFF. The CDR3 region has the DNA TGTGCCAGCAGCTCGACAGGGGAAAGAAATGAGCAGTTCTTC. This chain uses TRBV7-2 with TRBJ2-1, with 8 positions matching TRBD1. CDR1 is SGHTA, CDR2 FQGNSA, per germline. CDR3 size: 14 residues. Germline trimming cut 4 bases from V and 7 bases from J; bases unmatched to any gene: 6.